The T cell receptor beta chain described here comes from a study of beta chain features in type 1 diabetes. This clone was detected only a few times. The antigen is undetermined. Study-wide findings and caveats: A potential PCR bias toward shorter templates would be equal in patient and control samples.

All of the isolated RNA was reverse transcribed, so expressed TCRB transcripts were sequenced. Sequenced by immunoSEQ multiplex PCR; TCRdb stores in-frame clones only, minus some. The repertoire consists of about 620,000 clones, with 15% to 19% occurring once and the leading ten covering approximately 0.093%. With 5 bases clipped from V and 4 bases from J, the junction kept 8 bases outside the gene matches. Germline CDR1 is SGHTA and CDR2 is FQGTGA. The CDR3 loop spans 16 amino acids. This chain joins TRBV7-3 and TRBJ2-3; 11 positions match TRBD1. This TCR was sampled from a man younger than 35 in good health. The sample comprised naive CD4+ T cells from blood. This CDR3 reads CASSRGPGQGADTQYF. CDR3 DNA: TGTGCCAGCAGCCGCGGACCGGGACAGGGGGCAGATACGCAGTATTTT.